Listed below are T cell receptor beta chains from one sample, sequenced in a study of T cells in Graves' hyperthyroidism and ophthalmopathy. MiXCR, applied by TCRdb to the multiplex PCR reads, yields one record per CDR3 protein. This table has 300,000 or so distinct CDR3 sequences, about 15% appearing once. The sequenced sample consisted of blood. The receptors come from a woman aged 60 to 75 with Graves' ophthalmopathy. Both conserved end residues are part of each CDR3. A D gene is named only where the DNA matches it firmly. Clone size is shown for a subset of rows, as once, few, many or a class of expanded clone.

TRBJ2-6 TRBV6-5 few . CASSYSGVARRSSGANVLTF TGTGCCAGCAGTTACTCAGGTGTTGCGAGGAGGAGCTCTGGGGCCAACGTCCTGACTTTC
TRBJ2-7 TRBV29-1 many . CSVDKGRGGEQYF TGCAGCGTTGATAAGGGCAGGGGAGGCGAGCAGTACTTC
TRBJ2-3 TRBV6-1 many TRBD1 CASSDRGSTDTQYF TGTGCCAGCAGCGACAGGGGGAGCACAGATACGCAGTATTTT
TRBJ2-7 TRBV4-1 . . CASSQLNGGEKVRTSEQYF TGCGCCAGCAGCCAATTGAATGGCGGAGAGAAAGTTAGGACTTCCGAGCAGTACTTC
TRBJ2-7 TRBV7-2 . . CAKSLGGTSYEQYF TGTGCCAAGAGTCTCGGGGGGACATCCTACGAGCAGTACTTC
TRBJ2-7 TRBV7-6 . TRBD2 CASSSQNIAGGKAYEQYF TGTGCCAGCAGCTCCCAAAACATAGCGGGAGGTAAAGCCTACGAGCAGTACTTC
TRBJ1-4 TRBV5-1 many . CASSLKTGREEKLFF TGCGCCAGCAGCTTGAAAACAGGGAGAGAAGAAAAACTGTTTTTT
TRBJ2-7 TRBV11-2 many . CASSFATGNEQYF TGTGCCAGCAGCTTCGCGACGGGGAACGAGCAGTACTTC
TRBJ2-5 TRBV7-2 many TRBD2 CASSQAGGPEETQYF TGTGCCAGCAGCCAAGCGGGAGGGCCGGAAGAGACCCAGTACTTC
TRBJ2-1 TRBV28 many . CASSLSGTRAYNEQFF TGTGCCAGCAGTTTATCTGGGACAAGGGCGTACAATGAGCAGTTCTTC
TRBJ1-2 TRBV3-1 many . CASTREGFYGYTF TGTGCCAGCACCCGGGAGGGTTTCTATGGCTACACCTTC
TRBJ1-1 TRBV7-9 many . CASSLTGQTEAFF TGTGCCAGCAGCCTTACGGGGCAAACTGAAGCTTTCTTT
TRBJ2-2 TRBV6-1 many TRBD1 CASSVDRVANTGELFF TGTGCCAGCAGTGTGGACAGGGTTGCGAACACCGGGGAGCTGTTTTTT
TRBJ1-2 TRBV16 many . CASSQSSYGYTF TGTGCCAGCAGCCAGTCCAGCTATGGCTACACCTTC
TRBJ2-1 TRBV7-3 many TRBD1 CASSYQTGGNEQFF TGTGCCAGCAGCTACCAAACAGGGGGCAATGAGCAGTTCTTC
TRBJ1-2 TRBV5-6 . . CASTLVGGGYTF TGTGCCAGCACTCTCGTCGGGGGTGGCTACACCTTC
TRBJ1-6 TRBV6-2/TRBV6-3 few . CASSPGYSPLHF TGTGCCAGCAGTCCAGGGTATTCACCCCTCCACTTT
TRBJ1-5 TRBV19 . . CASSHDRDQPQHF TGTGCCAGTAGCCACGACAGAGATCAGCCCCAGCATTTT
TRBJ2-7 TRBV20-1 . TRBD2 CSAIGTSVDWGDSYEQYF TGCAGTGCTATCGGGACTAGCGTTGATTGGGGAGACTCCTACGAGCAGTACTTC
TRBJ1-5 TRBV5-1 many TRBD1 CASRAGTGSNQPQHF TGCGCCAGCAGAGCCGGGACAGGTAGCAATCAGCCCCAGCATTTT
TRBJ1-1 TRBV9 . . CASSVGWGNTEAFF TGTGCCAGCAGCGTAGGTTGGGGGAACACTGAAGCTTTCTTT
TRBJ2-1 TRBV20-1 many TRBD2 CSAREGSGRANEQFF TGCAGTGCTAGAGAGGGTAGCGGGAGGGCCAATGAGCAGTTCTTC
TRBJ1-3 TRBV29-1 . . CSVDGGAGGNTIYF TGCAGCGTTGATGGGGGCGCGGGAGGAAACACCATATATTTT
TRBJ2-7 TRBV4-1 many . CASSQGWGEGYYEQYF TGCGCCAGCAGCCAAGGTTGGGGCGAGGGGTACTACGAGCAGTACTTC
TRBJ2-2 TRBV30 many . CAWSWGGELFF TGTGCCTGGAGTTGGGGGGGGGAGCTGTTTTTT
TRBJ2-5 TRBV6-1 many TRBD2 CASSALTGTTQETQYF TGTGCCAGCAGTGCGTTAACCGGGACTACCCAAGAGACCCAGTACTTC
TRBJ1-2 TRBV7-2 many TRBD1 CASSLTGQGAGYTF TGTGCCAGCAGCTTAACTGGACAGGGGGCCGGCTACACCTTC
TRBJ1-1 TRBV27 many . CASSPDYSGLRNTEAFF TGTGCCAGCAGTCCTGATTACTCCGGACTGCGAAACACTGAAGCTTTCTTT
TRBJ2-1 TRBV10-1 . TRBD1 CASSAGGNNEQFF TGCGCCAGCAGTGCAGGGGGCAACAATGAGCAGTTCTTC
TRBJ2-5 TRBV14 few . CASSQPRRPQYF TGTGCCAGCAGCCAACCGAGGAGGCCCCAGTACTTC
TRBJ1-3 TRBV5-5 few . CASSLAGRPSSGNTIYF TGTGCCAGCAGCTTGGCCGGACGGCCGAGCTCTGGAAACACCATATATTTT
TRBJ1-4 TRBV29-1 . TRBD1 CSVNRGRANEKLFF TGCAGCGTTAACAGGGGGCGGGCTAATGAAAAACTGTTTTTT
TRBJ1-1 TRBV5-1 many . CASSLRSGAAGNTEAFF TGCGCCAGCAGCTTGAGGTCAGGAGCTGCGGGGAACACTGAAGCTTTCTTT
TRBJ2-1 TRBV7-2 . TRBD1 CASSKSAQGGYEQFF TGTGCCAGCAGCAAGTCGGCACAGGGGGGCTACGAGCAGTTCTTC
TRBJ1-5 TRBV5-1 . . CASSLEPHQPQHF TGCGCCAGCAGCTTAGAACCCCATCAGCCCCAGCATTTT
TRBJ1-1 TRBV18 many . CASSPHELGMNTEAFF TGTGCCAGCTCACCACATGAGTTGGGAATGAACACTGAAGCTTTCTTT
TRBJ2-1 TRBV24-1 many TRBD2 CATSDSEISGTVNEQFF TGTGCCACCAGTGATTCCGAAATTAGCGGGACGGTCAATGAGCAGTTCTTC
TRBJ2-7 TRBV7-2 many TRBD1 CASSSGQGYYEQYF TGTGCCAGCAGCTCCGGACAGGGTTACTACGAGCAGTACTTC
TRBJ1-2 TRBV30 many . CAWSMREGGYTF TGTGCCTGGAGTATGCGGGAGGGTGGCTACACCTTC
TRBJ2-7 TRBV20-1 few TRBD2 CSANSLRGGINEQYF TGCAGTGCGAACAGCCTGCGGGGGGGAATAAACGAGCAGTACTTC
TRBJ1-2 TRBV28 many . CASSFSLRGYTF TGTGCCAGCAGTTTCTCTTTGAGGGGCTACACCTTC
TRBJ2-5 TRBV2 few . CASSRGTEQETQYF TGTGCCAGCAGCCGCGGGACGGAACAAGAGACCCAGTACTTC
TRBJ2-7 TRBV7-8 many . CASNYLGSYEQYF TGTGCCAGCAACTACCTAGGCTCCTACGAGCAGTACTTC
TRBJ2-4 TRBV5-1 many . CASSLDPQGNGNIQYF TGCGCCAGCAGCTTGGACCCACAGGGAAACGGGAACATTCAGTACTTC
TRBJ1-5 TRBV9 few . CASSVAPGTGGGYTHF .
TRBJ2-2 TRBV4-1 . . CASSLLGRAAGELFF TGCGCCAGCAGCCTACTAGGCAGGGCCGCCGGGGAGCTGTTTTTT
TRBJ2-2 TRBV7-9 many . CASSPLQGDGELFF TGTGCCAGCAGCCCTCTACAGGGAGACGGGGAGCTGTTTTTT
TRBJ2-5 TRBV20-1 . TRBD2 CSAVLVGGRETQYF TGCAGTGCTGTTTTGGTGGGAGGGAGAGAGACCCAGTACTTC
TRBJ2-2 TRBV3-1 few . CASSTQQASGELFF TGTGCCAGCAGCACCCAACAGGCTTCCGGGGAGCTGTTTTTT
TRBJ1-3 TRBV7-9 few TRBD1 CASSLLYGTGPFGGNTIYF TGTGCCAGCAGCCTCCTCTACGGGACAGGGCCTTTTGGTGGAAACACCATATATTTT